This is a list of T cell receptor beta chains from one sample in a study of T-cell memory formation after mild COVID-19. TCRdb redid the calling of the 5' RACE reads with MiXCR, one entry per CDR3 protein. The sample has about 450,000 distinct CDR3 sequences, 23% seen once; the top ten hold around 13%. The material sequenced was PBMCs or a T cell subset sorted from them (not recorded which). The receptor set was obtained from an adult woman who had mild COVID-19 (a few samples of this study predate the infection). Cell type and time point are not known. The CDR3 runs from the conserved cysteine through the conserved F or W. D genes are given only for firm matches. Expanded clones get a size class; other rows say once, few or many, or leave the size out.

clone_size: few
d_call: -
j_call: TRBJ1-1
v_call: TRBV6-5
cdr3_nt: TGTGCCAGCAGTCGCGACCTCGGGGGCACTGAAGCTTTCTTT
cdr3_aa: CASSRDLGGTEAFF

clone_size: -
d_call: TRBD2
j_call: TRBJ2-4
v_call: TRBV15
cdr3_nt: TGTGCCACCAGCAGAGAAATAGCGGGAGTAAACATTCAGTACTTC
cdr3_aa: CATSREIAGVNIQYF

clone_size: few
d_call: -
j_call: TRBJ1-1
v_call: TRBV25-1
cdr3_nt: TGTGCCAGCAGCTCCACGGGGGTTCCGAACACTGAAGCTTTCTTT
cdr3_aa: CASSSTGVPNTEAFF

clone_size: -
d_call: -
j_call: TRBJ2-3
v_call: TRBV3-1
cdr3_nt: TGTGCCAGCAGCCAACTTTACTCCGCCCCCACAGATACGCAGTATTTT
cdr3_aa: CASSQLYSAPTDTQYF

clone_size: -
d_call: -
j_call: TRBJ2-3
v_call: TRBV5-1
cdr3_nt: TGCGCCAGCAGCGCCCCGGGACAGGGAATCGGGACTAGCTGGGGTGGGGATACGCAGTATTTT
cdr3_aa: CASSAPGQGIGTSWGGDTQYF

clone_size: many
d_call: -
j_call: TRBJ2-3
v_call: TRBV7-2
cdr3_nt: TGTGCCAGCAGCTTAAGGGCCGGGACAGATACGCAGTATTTT
cdr3_aa: CASSLRAGTDTQYF

clone_size: few
d_call: TRBD1
j_call: TRBJ2-3
v_call: TRBV7-3
cdr3_nt: TGTGCCAGCAGCTATGGACAGGGAACGGAAACAGATACGCAGTATTTT
cdr3_aa: CASSYGQGTETDTQYF

clone_size: -
d_call: TRBD1
j_call: TRBJ2-7
v_call: TRBV2
cdr3_nt: TGTGCCAGTGTCCTGGGACAGAACTCCTACGAGCAGTACTTC
cdr3_aa: CASVLGQNSYEQYF

clone_size: few
d_call: TRBD1
j_call: TRBJ2-7
v_call: TRBV12-3/TRBV12-4
cdr3_nt: TGTGCCAGCAGTTTAGGAACAGGGGCCGAGCAGTACTTC
cdr3_aa: CASSLGTGAEQYF

clone_size: -
d_call: -
j_call: TRBJ2-1
v_call: TRBV20-1
cdr3_nt: TGCAGTGCTAGAGTCGAGGGGCGGTGGGATGAGCAGTTCTTC
cdr3_aa: CSARVEGRWDEQFF

clone_size: -
d_call: -
j_call: TRBJ1-1
v_call: TRBV7-9
cdr3_nt: TGTGCCAGCAGGGCGAGTGGGGCAGCCAACACTGAAGCTTTCTTT
cdr3_aa: CASRASGAANTEAFF

clone_size: few
d_call: -
j_call: TRBJ1-5
v_call: TRBV30
cdr3_nt: TGTGCCTGGAGTGTATCGGGAGTTAATCAGCCCCAGCATTTT
cdr3_aa: CAWSVSGVNQPQHF

clone_size: few
d_call: -
j_call: TRBJ1-2
v_call: TRBV6-5
cdr3_nt: TGTGCCAGCAGATTTAGTCGTACTAACTATGGCTACACCTTC
cdr3_aa: CASRFSRTNYGYTF

clone_size: -
d_call: -
j_call: TRBJ1-1
v_call: TRBV4-3
cdr3_nt: TGCGCCAGCAGCCAAGTCAAGGCAGGTCGAGCGGACACTGAAGCTTTCTTT
cdr3_aa: CASSQVKAGRADTEAFF

clone_size: -
d_call: TRBD2
j_call: TRBJ2-7
v_call: TRBV18
cdr3_nt: TGTGCCAGCTCACCACCGACTAGCAGATACGAGCAGTACTTC
cdr3_aa: CASSPPTSRYEQYF

clone_size: -
d_call: TRBD1
j_call: TRBJ2-2
v_call: TRBV6-5
cdr3_nt: TGTGCCAGCAATCAGGGGGCGCGAATGACCGGGGAGCTGTTTTTT
cdr3_aa: CASNQGARMTGELFF

clone_size: -
d_call: TRBD1
j_call: TRBJ2-7
v_call: TRBV15
cdr3_nt: TGTGCCACCAGCACCCCGCCCGGGACAGGGATGAGGAACGAGCAGTACTTC
cdr3_aa: CATSTPPGTGMRNEQYF

clone_size: -
d_call: TRBD2
j_call: TRBJ2-3
v_call: TRBV18
cdr3_nt: TGTGCCAGCTCATCGACTAGCGGGAGACGCACAGATACGCAGTATTTT
cdr3_aa: CASSSTSGRRTDTQYF

clone_size: few
d_call: -
j_call: TRBJ2-5
v_call: TRBV7-8
cdr3_nt: TGTGCCAGCAGTGGCCACCAAGAGACCCAGTACTTC
cdr3_aa: CASSGHQETQYF

clone_size: few
d_call: -
j_call: TRBJ2-1
v_call: TRBV7-9
cdr3_nt: TGTGCCAGCAGCTTAAGACTGCAGGAGCAGTTCTTC
cdr3_aa: CASSLRLQEQFF

clone_size: -
d_call: TRBD2
j_call: TRBJ2-1
v_call: TRBV18
cdr3_nt: TGTGCCAGCTCTCGGACGACTAGCTTGAGTGAGCAGTTCTTC
cdr3_aa: CASSRTTSLSEQFF